Given below is one T cell receptor (beta chain) in context. Its specific antigen is unknown. The record has no base qualities; no much larger clone is one base away. Relative to germline, V is missing 1 base and J is missing 4 bases, with 1 base of the junction outside any gene match. The germline V gene sets CDR1 to MNHNS and CDR2 to SASEGT. From cysteine to phenylalanine, the CDR3 is 15 amino acids long. Only the CDR3 DNA is retained, 45 bases long and in frame from the first base. The source of the sample is a study of cytomegalovirus exposure and HLA in healthy donors (dated by TCRdb to the late 2010s). With respect to the entire study: According to an earlier analysis of 587 of the donors, about 179 million T cells yielded some 110 million unique TCR beta sequences and approximately 280 Gb of sequence data. Around 330 gigabases of sequencing data and tens of millions of unique TCR sequences made up an early release that covered over 550 HLA-typed donors. Among the roughly 430 genotyped donors, 81% belonged to the genetic ancestry cluster associated with self-reported Caucasian donors. The study aimed to test whether cataloging public T cell receptors could reveal signatures of past pathogen exposure. Using immunosequencing, the study profiled T cell repertoires from 666 subjects and related those repertoires to cytomegalovirus serostatus. In addition to the first cohort of about 650 subjects, a separate validation cohort of approximately 130 different subjects was used. To predict cytomegalovirus infection status, the study brought together high-throughput TCR immunosequencing, statistical association of individual TCRs with disease status, and machine learning. To study patterns of TCR occurrence, a later analysis re-analyzed previously published TCR beta repertoires from several hundred donors and added high-resolution HLA genotyping. The later analysis used no new phenotypic data to find candidate immune exposures, relying instead on TCR beta sequences and their occurrence across donors. To decide whether each TCR beta V gene segment behaved as functional or pseudogenic, an earlier analysis of approximately 600 of the donors relied on high-throughput TCR beta sequencing. Donor age, sex, ethnicity and CMV serostatus were collected together with the repertoire data. A later genetic analysis used genome-wide SNP genotypes for about 60% of the roughly 700 donors, treating that subset as a discovery cohort. Every discovery cohort repertoire had been produced on one sequencing platform. HLA typing covered class I and class II loci at four-digit resolution. Typing coverage varied by locus: roughly 620-640 donors for A, B, C, DRB1 and DQB1; roughly 520 for DQA1; about 570 for DPA1; approximately 490 for DPB1. About 5 DR-DQ haplotypes were handled as single units for association and clustering, since linkage in the cohort was strong. On average, about 200,000 unique TCR beta nucleotide sequences were sequenced per donor among 398 genotyped donors of the cohort, with roughly 19% of those sequences being non-productive. Results and caveats for the whole study, not just this receptor: Roughly uniform sequencing depth across donors was assumed in presence/absence analyses, although this assumption may not hold. The 87-base-pair reads could not distinguish some IMGT-functional V segments, including TRBV6-2 and TRBV6-3, so those segments were excluded. While some public TCRs were present in many individuals, most TCR sequences turned up only very rarely across donors. In both the original and validation cohorts, the classifier was reported to diagnose cytomegalovirus status with high specificity and sensitivity. Linkage disequilibrium might explain the correlated functional status among segregating V segments, but an unknown experimental factor could not be excluded. A group of highly shared sequence variants was considered likely to be a technical artifact of the sequencing pipeline. Several of the top co-occurrence clusters appeared to be linked to parvovirus B19, influenza, CMV and Epstein-Barr virus, according to a later analysis. A few of the identified cytomegalovirus-associated TCR beta chains were confirmed in vitro to be specific for cytomegalovirus antigens. The study gave a list of under 200 TCR beta chains associated with cytomegalovirus. Strong co-occurrence of HLA alleles, especially DR and DQ, made assigning TCR associations to individual alleles difficult. For the cohort, immune exposure information was limited to CMV serostatus. According to a later genetic analysis, donors in an Asian-associated ancestry cluster had fewer N-insertions in productive TCRs than the approximately 610-donor mean. It was suggested by the authors that the approach could potentially be generalized to other disease states and immunological phenotypes. Broadly in line with IMGT annotations, most TCR beta V segments showed up in productive rearrangements about 87% or about 30% of the time in an earlier analysis of 450 to 750 of the donors. Because counts were too low, approximately 18 rarely observed V segments, including chromosome 9 orphons, were excluded from the earlier analysis of several hundred of the donors. A further reported finding was that TCR beta sequences accurately predicted the HLA-A and HLA-B alleles for most subjects in the first cohort. Compared with equally common non-associated chains, HLA-associated TCR beta chains in a later analysis were more clonally expanded and had lower generation probabilities. According to a later analysis, TCR association rates differed among HLA loci, with DRB1 alleles showing the most associated TCRs and HLA-C alleles showing the fewest. An association between a missense DCLRE1C variant and V-gene and J-gene trimming of TCR beta chains was found in a later genetic analysis and replicated in an independent cohort. Most CMV-associated TCR beta chains appeared to be HLA-restricted in a later analysis, and the HLA associations seemed to be driven largely by CMV exposure. In a later analysis, some 17,000 TCR beta sequences were associated with specific HLA alleles at a false discovery rate of 0.05. This cohort had only TCR beta chains sequenced, and the lack of alpha or paired-chain data limited which features could be detected. Because some donors lacked HLA typing at each locus, the association tests relied only on the typed subset.

The protocol used for the library was the immunoSEQ multiplex PCR assay. For the multiplex PCR, a mixture combining 60 forward primers for TCR Vbeta segments and 13 reverse primers for TCR Jbeta segments was used. Amplification of the CDR3 region of rearranged TCR beta genes was performed with a multiplex PCR assay on genomic DNA. Amplified TCR beta libraries were sequenced as 87-base-pair reads on the Illumina HiSeq System. The original methods were these. In a later analysis, some 80 million unique TCR beta chains were counted across the roughly 610 repertoires, and approximately 9.9 million of these chains were shared by at least two donors. Raw reads were error-corrected and collapsed into unique sequences by a nearest-neighbor algorithm in which closely related sequences were merged to remove PCR and sequencing errors. To assign V, D and J gene segments, CDR3 sequences were aligned to IMGT reference sequences. For a sequence to be retained, a match of at least six nucleotides was required to both a V gene segment and a J gene segment. A rearrangement was called productive if the CDR3 had no stop codons and remained in frame with V and J, and every other rearrangement was called non-productive. CDR3 was defined by IMGT convention, running from the second conserved V-encoded cysteine to the conserved J-encoded phenylalanine. Sequences without an unambiguous match to a single V gene segment were excluded from the earlier analysis of about 600 of the donors. An earlier analysis of several hundred of the donors called V segments functional above 56.7% productive rearrangements and segregating when the between-donor standard deviation exceeded 5%. A statistical classification framework was built for diagnosing cytomegalovirus status from the catalog of TCR beta chain sequences. In a later analysis, V and J genes were assigned by comparing TCR nucleotide sequences against IMGT/GENE-DB human TR gene sequences. A later analysis assigned CDR3 sequences and most-parsimonious VDJ recombination scenarios with the TCRdist pipeline. In a later analysis, each TCR beta chain was defined by its CDR3 amino acid sequence together with its V-gene family, and reads lacking a unique V-gene family were excluded. To address suspected cross-contamination and a sequencing artifact, a later analysis removed 592 highly shared, low-generation-probability nucleotide sequences. In a later analysis, a clonal expansion index was calculated for each public chain from normalized within-repertoire ranks of inferred template counts. In a later analysis, generation probabilities were computed with a VDJ recombination model fitted to out-of-frame rearrangements, and the resulting probabilities were checked against IGoR. In a later analysis, hypergeometric tests were used to score TCR-TCR, TCR-HLA and TCR-CMV co-occurrence, with a repertoire-size bias correction applied to TCR pairs. A later analysis estimated false discovery rates by permuting HLA or CMV assignments 20 times. In a later analysis, co-occurring TCRs were grouped with DBSCAN, and TCRdist sequence similarity was added when clustering was performed within HLA-allele-positive subsets. For co-occurrence clustering, repertoires with fewer than 30,000 or more than 120,000 public chains were excluded, along with roughly five repertoires with anomalous nucleotide sharing. As stored in TCRdb, this immuneACCESS dataset retains in-frame rearrangements with V and J assigned. A fraction of the clones does not appear; measured against another copy, unresolved V genes explain less than half of the discrepancy, and the remainder lacks a known reason. V, J and clone size were drawn from that table, and D and trimming were deduced from the DNA. This sample is represented by 150,000 to 200,000 clones; about four fifths of them were singletons. The ten largest make up more than 1.3% of the sample.

The cohort was made up of approximately 670 healthy bone marrow donors. At the time of sampling, every cohort member was nominally healthy, though immune exposures that went unrecorded were likely present. The donor tested CMV seropositive, placing the donor among the 289 seropositive members of the cohort. Every donor gave a peripheral blood sample, and the peripheral blood mononuclear cells from that sample were used for TCR beta sequencing. Genomic DNA was extracted from the blood cell samples with the Qiagen DNeasy Blood Extraction Kit. The clonotype comes from a girl aged 10-17 years in good health and CMV-seropositive. The receptor chain draws on TRBV6-1 and TRBJ1-5; TRBD1 aligns with 10 central bases. Sequenced sample: PBMCs. The CDR3 region has the sequence CASSEGTGGNQPQHF. The nucleotides are TGTGCCAGCAGTGAAGGGACAGGGGGTAATCAGCCCCAGCATTTT.